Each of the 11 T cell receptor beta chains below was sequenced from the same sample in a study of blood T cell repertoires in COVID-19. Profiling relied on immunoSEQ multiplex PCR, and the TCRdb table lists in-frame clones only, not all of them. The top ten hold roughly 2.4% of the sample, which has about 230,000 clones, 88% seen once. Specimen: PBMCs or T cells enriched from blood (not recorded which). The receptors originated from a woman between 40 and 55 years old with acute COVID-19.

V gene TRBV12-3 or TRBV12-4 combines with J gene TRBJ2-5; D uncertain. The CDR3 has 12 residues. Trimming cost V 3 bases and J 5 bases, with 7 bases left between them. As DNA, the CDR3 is TGTGCCAGCAGTTTTTCCAGGGAGACCCAGTACTTC. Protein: CASSFSRETQYF.

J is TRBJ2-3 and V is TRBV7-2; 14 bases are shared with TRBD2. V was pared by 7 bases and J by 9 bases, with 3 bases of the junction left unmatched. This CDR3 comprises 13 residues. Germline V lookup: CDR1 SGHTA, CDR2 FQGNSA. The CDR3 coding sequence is TGTGCCAGCACAGGACTAGCGGGGGGCACGCAGTATTTT. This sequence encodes CASTGLAGGTQYF.

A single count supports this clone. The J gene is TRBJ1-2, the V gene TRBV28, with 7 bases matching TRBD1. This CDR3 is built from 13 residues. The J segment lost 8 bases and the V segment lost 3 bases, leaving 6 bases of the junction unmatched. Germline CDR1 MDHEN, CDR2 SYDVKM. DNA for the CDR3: TGTGCCAGCAGTTTTAGGAGGGGGCAAGGCTACACCTTC. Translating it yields CASSFRRGQGYTF.

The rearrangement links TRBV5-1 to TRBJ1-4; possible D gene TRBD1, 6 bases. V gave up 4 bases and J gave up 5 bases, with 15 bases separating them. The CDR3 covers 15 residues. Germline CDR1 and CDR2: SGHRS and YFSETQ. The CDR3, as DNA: TGCGCCAGCAGCGGTAACAGGGTAGGGAATGAAAAACTGTTTTTT. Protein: CASSGNRVGNEKLFF.

Written as DNA, the CDR3 is TGTGCCAGCAGCAACAGGTTGTCCGCCAACGCCGGGGAGCTGTTTTTT. Translated, it gives CASSNRLSANAGELFF. The chain has TRBV21-1 and TRBJ2-2; the table names TRBD1, a call not compared with the DNA. TRBV21-1 is a documented pseudogene. The CDR3 contains 16 residues.

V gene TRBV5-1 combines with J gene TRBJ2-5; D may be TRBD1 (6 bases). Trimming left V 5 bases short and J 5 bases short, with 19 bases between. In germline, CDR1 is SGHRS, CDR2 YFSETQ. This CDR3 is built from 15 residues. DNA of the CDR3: TGCGCCAGCAGAATTGACTGGGGGCCAGGGGAGACCCAGTACTTC. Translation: CASRIDWGPGETQYF. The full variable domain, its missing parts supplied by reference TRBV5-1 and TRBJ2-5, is KAGVTQTPRYLIKTRGQQVTLSCSPISGHRSVSWYQQTPGQGLQFLFEYFSETQRNKGNFPGRFSGRQFSNSRSEMNVSTLELGDSALYLCASRIDWGPGETQYFGPGTRLLVL.

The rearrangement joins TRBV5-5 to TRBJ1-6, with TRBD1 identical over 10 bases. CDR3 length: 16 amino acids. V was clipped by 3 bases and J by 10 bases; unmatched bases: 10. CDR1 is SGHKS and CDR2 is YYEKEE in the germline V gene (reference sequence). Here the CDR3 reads CASSSSPGQGTSPLHF. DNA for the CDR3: TGTGCCAGCAGCTCGTCTCCGGGACAGGGGACGTCACCCCTCCACTTT.

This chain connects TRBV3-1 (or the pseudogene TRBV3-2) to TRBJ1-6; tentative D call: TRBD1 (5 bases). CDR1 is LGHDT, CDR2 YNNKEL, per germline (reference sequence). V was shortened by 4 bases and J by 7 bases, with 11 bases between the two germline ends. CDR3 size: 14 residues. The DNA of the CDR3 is TGTGCCAGCAGCCTCAGTAGGGGCAATTCACCCCTCCACTTT. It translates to CASSLSRGNSPLHF.

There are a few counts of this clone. CDR3 nucleotides: TGTGCCAGCAGCCCCCCCAGGGACAGGGCCTCCTACGAGCAGTACTTC. As protein: CASSPPRDRASYEQYF. This rearrangement joins TRBV11-2 to TRBJ2-7, with 9 bases fitting TRBD1. The J segment lost 0 bases and the V segment lost 5 bases, leaving 8 bases of the junction unmatched. The CDR3 spans 16 residues. Germline CDR1 SGHAT, CDR2 FQNNGV.

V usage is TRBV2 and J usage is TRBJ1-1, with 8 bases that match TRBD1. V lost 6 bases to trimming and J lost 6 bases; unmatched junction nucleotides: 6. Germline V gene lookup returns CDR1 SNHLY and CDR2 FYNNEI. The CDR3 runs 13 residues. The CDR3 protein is CASSGTGTSEAFF. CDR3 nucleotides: TGTGCCAGCAGCGGGACAGGCACATCTGAAGCTTTCTTT.

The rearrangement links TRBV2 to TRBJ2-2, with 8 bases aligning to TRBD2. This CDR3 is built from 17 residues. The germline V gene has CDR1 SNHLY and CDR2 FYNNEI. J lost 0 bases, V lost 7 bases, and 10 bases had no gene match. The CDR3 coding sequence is TGTGCCAGCACTCCAAGGAGCGGGGGTACGAACACCGGGGAGCTGTTTTTT. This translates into CASTPRSGGTNTGELFF.